This is a list of T cell receptor beta chains from one sample in a study of CD8 T cells in ankylosing spondylitis. TCRdb analysed the 5' RACE reads with MiXCR anew, one entry per CDR3 protein. This sample has 150,000 to 200,000 distinct CDR3 sequences, with approximately 10% found just once. Sequencing was performed on blood, either unsorted or a sorted T cell fraction (not recorded which). These receptors were taken from a male donor with ankylosing spondylitis or in good health (not recorded which). Both conserved end residues are part of each CDR3. A D gene is named only where the DNA matches it firmly. Not all rows give a size; the values are once, few, many and, for expanded clones, a class.

d_call j_call v_call clone_size cdr3_aa cdr3_nt
NA TRBJ1-2 TRBV29-1 many CSARGANYGYTF TGCAGCGCCCGAGGAGCAAACTATGGCTACACCTTC
NA TRBJ2-7 TRBV12-3/TRBV12-4 many CASSLTAGVNSYEQYF TGTGCCAGCAGTTTAACGGCAGGGGTGAACTCCTACGAGCAGTACTTC
NA TRBJ1-4 TRBV12-3/TRBV12-4 few CASSPRQLNEKLFF TGTGCCAGCAGTCCCCGGCAGCTTAATGAAAAACTGTTTTTT
TRBD1 TRBJ2-3 TRBV6-5 many CASSYSADRGRTDTQYF TGTGCCAGCAGTTACTCCGCGGACAGGGGAAGAACAGATACGCAGTATTTT
NA TRBJ2-2 TRBV4-1 many CASSQDRPRRSGELFF TGCGCCAGCAGCCAAGATAGGCCAAGAAGGTCCGGGGAGCTGTTTTTT
NA TRBJ2-2 TRBV29-1 many CSVEGDLGGELFF TGCAGCGTTGAAGGTGACCTTGGCGGGGAGCTGTTTTTT
NA TRBJ2-2 TRBV12-5 NA CASGLPKNTGELFF TGTGCTAGTGGTTTGCCCAAGAACACCGGGGAGCTGTTTTTT
TRBD2 TRBJ2-5 TRBV12-3/TRBV12-4 many CASSFVAGGKQETQYF TGTGCCAGCAGTTTCGTTGCGGGAGGCAAACAAGAGACCCAGTACTTC
NA TRBJ1-2 TRBV4-3 many CASSQDAGTLRYGYTF TGCGCCAGCAGCCAAGATGCCGGGACACTTCGGTATGGCTACACCTTC
NA TRBJ1-5 TRBV6-2/TRBV6-3 few CASSRGTTLGNQPQHF TGTGCCAGCAGTCGGGGGACAACGCTCGGCAATCAGCCCCAGCATTTT
NA TRBJ2-2 TRBV11-2 many CASSLGRVPTTTGELFF TGTGCCAGCAGCTTAGGCAGGGTCCCGACAACCACCGGGGAGCTGTTTTTT
NA TRBJ2-4 TRBV4-3 many CASSQDRGSGSVPKNIQYF TGCGCCAGCAGCCAAGATCGGGGATCAGGGAGTGTCCCCAAAAACATTCAGTACTTC
NA TRBJ2-2 TRBV10-1 few CASSESTGANTGELFF TGCGCCAGCAGTGAGTCAACAGGTGCGAACACCGGGGAGCTGTTTTTT
NA TRBJ2-7 TRBV12-3/TRBV12-4 many CASSPGILYEQYF TGTGCCAGCAGTCCCGGGATACTCTACGAGCAGTACTTC
TRBD2 TRBJ2-1 TRBV11-1 many CASSLALAGSSYNEQFF TGTGCCAGCAGCTTAGCGCTAGCGGGGAGCTCCTACAATGAGCAGTTCTTC
TRBD2 TRBJ2-1 TRBV20-1 few CSARTSGGSIYNEQFF TGCAGTGCGAGGACTAGCGGGGGGTCGATATACAATGAGCAGTTCTTC
TRBD1 TRBJ1-1 TRBV6-2/TRBV6-3 many CASSTGQGYTEAFF TGTGCCAGCAGTACGGGACAGGGTTACACTGAAGCTTTCTTT
TRBD2 TRBJ2-7 TRBV6-1 NA CASSPLAGISYEQYF TGTGCCAGCAGCCCGCTAGCGGGAATCTCCTACGAGCAGTACTTC
TRBD1 TRBJ1-1 TRBV29-1 many CSGGDRENTEAFF TGCAGCGGGGGGGACAGGGAAAACACTGAAGCTTTCTTT
NA TRBJ2-1 TRBV6-4 many CASSEDGSVNEQFF TGTGCCAGCAGTGAGGATGGCAGTGTCAATGAGCAGTTCTTC
NA TRBJ1-4 TRBV29-1 few CSVEGGAGEKLFF TGCAGCGTTGAAGGTGGGGCGGGTGAAAAACTGTTTTTT
NA TRBJ2-3 TRBV10-1 many CASSRDLTDTQYF TGCGCCAGCAGTCGGGACCTGACAGATACGCAGTATTTT
TRBD1 TRBJ1-1 TRBV11-2 many CASSQGTVNTEAFF TGTGCCAGCAGCCAGGGGACAGTAAACACTGAAGCTTTCTTT
NA TRBJ2-7 TRBV9 many CASSLGVYSYEQYF TGTGCCAGCAGCCTGGGGGTATACTCCTACGAGCAGTACTTC
NA TRBJ2-1 TRBV14 many CASSRRAYSYNEQFF TGTGCCAGCAGCCGGAGGGCCTACTCCTACAATGAGCAGTTCTTC
NA TRBJ1-1 TRBV9 NA CASSASGTMNTEAFF TGTGCCAGCAGCGCGTCCGGGACAATGAACACTGAAGCTTTCTTT
NA TRBJ1-4 TRBV12-3/TRBV12-4 many CASSGEGEKLFF TGTGCCAGCAGTGGGGAGGGAGAAAAACTGTTTTTT
TRBD2 TRBJ2-3 TRBV12-3/TRBV12-4 many CASREGSDTQYF TGTGCCAGCCGGGAGGGATCAGATACGCAGTATTTT
NA TRBJ1-5 TRBV19 few CASTARVGGRRAGNQPQHF TGTGCCAGTACGGCGAGGGTCGGGGGGAGACGGGCTGGCAATCAGCCCCAGCATTTT
NA TRBJ1-2 TRBV5-8 NA CASSQSSLDGFYGYTF TGTGCCAGCAGCCAATCTTCACTCGACGGGTTCTATGGCTACACCTTC
NA TRBJ2-5 TRBV19 many CASSSLGTQYF TGTGCCAGTAGTAGTTTGGGGACCCAGTACTTC
NA TRBJ2-3 TRBV11-2 many CASSFDAGARSTDTQYF TGTGCCAGCAGCTTTGATGCCGGGGCGCGAAGCACAGATACGCAGTATTTT
NA TRBJ2-1 TRBV5-1 many CASSFQNEQFF TGCGCCAGCAGCTTCCAGAATGAGCAGTTCTTC
TRBD2 TRBJ2-4 TRBV5-1 many CASSISGTSGIQYF TGCGCCAGCAGCATCTCCGGGACTAGCGGGATTCAGTACTTC
NA TRBJ2-1 TRBV20-1 many CSARDLVGSLRSYNEQFF TGCAGTGCTAGAGATCTGGTGGGGAGCCTACGCTCCTACAATGAGCAGTTCTTC
TRBD1 TRBJ2-7 TRBV15 NA CATSRSQGDYEQYF TGTGCCACCAGCAGATCACAGGGGGACTACGAGCAGTACTTC
TRBD1 TRBJ1-4 TRBV7-2 NA CASSPPGQGSEKLFF TGTGCCAGCAGCCCTCCGGGACAGGGCTCCGAAAAACTGTTTTTT
NA TRBJ1-4 TRBV4-1 many CASSEVATNEKLFF TGCGCCAGCAGCGAAGTTGCAACTAATGAAAAACTGTTTTTT
NA TRBJ2-7 TRBV12-2 NA CAGRLDRIPIEQYF TGTGCAGGTCGCTTGGACAGAATTCCTATCGAGCAGTACTTC
TRBD1 TRBJ1-1 TRBV5-1 NA CASSTDRVGTEAFF TGCGCCAGCAGCACTGACAGGGTCGGCACTGAAGCTTTCTTT